Listed below are T cell receptor beta chains from one sample, sequenced in a study of shared clonotypes between healthy human individuals. The method was immunoSEQ multiplex PCR; TCRdb's version includes in-frame clones alone and lacks a portion of them. The sample yields about 110,000 clones, about two thirds seen once. Source material: memory CD8+ T cells sorted from blood. These receptors all come from a woman in her twenties or thirties in good health. Both conserved end residues are part of each CDR3. The order of the fields is V gene, D gene, J gene, CDR3 protein. D genes are given only for firm matches.

TRBV5-8,.,TRBJ2-7,CASSLTRTGTYEQYF
TRBV6-1,TRBD1,TRBJ2-7,CASSDGGQGYEQYF
TRBV27,.,TRBJ2-7,CASSPWDGNYEQYF
TRBV6-5,TRBD2,TRBJ2-7,CASSYAGGSYEQYF
TRBV5-1,.,TRBJ2-2,CASSLEGAGVNTGELFF
TRBV9,.,TRBJ2-2,CASSVGGVNTGELFF
TRBV29-1,TRBD1,TRBJ2-7,CSAGTGEYAEQYF
TRBV29-1,.,TRBJ2-3,CSVEVGRGWSDTQYF
TRBV28,TRBD2,TRBJ2-1,CASSLLAGVLEQFF
TRBV5-1,.,TRBJ2-7,CASSSRSWVGVAEQYF
TRBV28,.,TRBJ2-1,CASSFSGYEQFF
TRBV27,TRBD1,TRBJ2-7,CASSFLGQAFEQYF
TRBV7-8,.,TRBJ2-1,CASSSSPSLDEQFF
TRBV6-5,.,TRBJ1-2,CASSYSGTGGYGYTF
TRBV25-1,.,.,CASSESMVSYEQYF
TRBV7-6,TRBD2,TRBJ2-7,CASSLAGVAGAYEQYF
TRBV6-5,TRBD1,TRBJ1-4,CASRSGTGEYEKLFF
TRBV5-4,TRBD2,TRBJ2-1,CASSSGFSGIYEQFF
TRBV11-2,.,TRBJ2-2,CASSLGSYTGELFF
TRBV25-1,TRBD1,TRBJ2-7,CASSGGDREYEQYF
TRBV5-8,.,TRBJ2-7,CASSLHRNLEQYF
TRBV5-4,TRBD2,TRBJ2-7,CASSLVGGGLAFYSYEQYF
TRBV7-9,.,TRBJ2-2,CASSLSTGELFF
TRBV11-2,.,TRBJ1-1,CASRTGRASNTEAFF
TRBV7-9,.,TRBJ2-1,CASNQIRVDEQFF
TRBV10-3,.,TRBJ2-7,CAISESMSPLMDSARIYEQYF
TRBV30,.,TRBJ2-2,CAWISRENTGELFF
TRBV29-1,TRBD1,TRBJ2-5,CSVESPGQGAGTQYF
TRBV29-1,TRBD1,TRBJ1-2,CSVEDMDRETAGYTF
TRBV2,TRBD1,TRBJ1-4,CATLTGAGEKLFF
TRBV2,.,TRBJ1-1,CASSERFDTLNTEAFF
TRBV5-1,.,TRBJ1-4,CASSLGQGGDEKLFF
TRBV4-1,TRBD2,TRBJ2-1,CASGRGGGPNEQFF
TRBV29-1,.,TRBJ2-7,CSVAGQTSYEQYF
TRBV9,TRBD2,TRBJ2-1,CASSVGTSGNEQFF